This T cell receptor beta chain was captured in a study of OX40 agonist ivuxolimab in advanced cancers. Study at large: Males comprised 82.7% of the group, whose mean age was approximately 60 years (range roughly 23 to 90).

The length of the CDR3 is 16 residues. Losses at the gene ends were 2 bases for V and 6 bases for J; bases not matched to a gene: 8. The V gene's germline CDR1 is MNHNS and CDR2 SASEGT. The assay was immunoSEQ multiplex PCR, and TCRdb's table has in-frame clones only and misses some. The table lists around 94,000 clones, around 87% of them singletons. This chain connects TRBV6-1 to TRBJ2-2; 8 bases fit TRBD1. The material was CD4+ or CD8+ T cells sorted from blood, obtained in a trial of the OX40 agonist ivuxolimab. The TCR was taken from an adult with an advanced solid tumor such as melanoma, head and neck, liver or kidney cancer. The CDR3 is CASSESRTGTPGELFF. CDR3 DNA: TGTGCCAGCAGTGAAAGCCGGACAGGGACCCCCGGGGAGCTGTTTTTT.